This entry describes one T cell receptor (beta chain). This specimen belongs to a study of blood T cell repertoires in COVID-19. Profiled with immunoSEQ multiplex PCR; TCRdb holds only in-frame clones, not every one. The data hold about 42,000 clones, with roughly 92% observed a single time. What was sequenced was peripheral blood. This TCR was sampled from a man aged 50 to 60 with active COVID-19.

CDR3 in DNA: TGCGCCAGCAGCCCGACAGGGGGCACGTACAATGAGCAGTTCTTC. It yields the protein CASSPTGGTYNEQFF. J is TRBJ2-1 and V is TRBV5-1; 10 positions match TRBD1. This CDR3 has 15 amino acids. V dropped 4 bases and J dropped 4; count of bases not matched to a gene: 5. Germline V gene sequence: CDR1 SGHRS, CDR2 YFSETQ.